The 13 T cell receptor beta chains listed next were all sequenced from one sample in a study of T cells in Graves' hyperthyroidism and ophthalmopathy. There were TCR beta CDR3 regions amplified from RNA transcripts. HTBI primers drove first-round RT-PCR of the TCR CDR3. MiXCR, applied by TCRdb to the multiplex PCR reads, yields one record per CDR3 protein. The table has about 360,000 distinct CDR3 sequences, roughly 13% seen once. Sequenced sample: blood. These receptors originate from a woman between 18 and 30 years old with Graves' hyperthyroidism.

This clonotype was counted many times. This chain links TRBV30 with TRBJ2-2; D remains unclear. Between the trimmed V and J ends, which lost 3 bases and 4 bases, there was a span of 12 bases. Germline-derived CDR1 and CDR2 are GTSNPN and SVGIG (reference sequence). This CDR3 has 14 residues. CDR3: CAWSFLPGTGELFF. CDR3 coding DNA: TGTGCCTGGAGCTTCCTCCCGGGCACCGGGGAGCTGTTTTTT.

The V call is TRBV19, the J call TRBJ2-2; D remains ambiguous. This CDR3 is built from 14 residues. Germline CDR1 LNHDA, CDR2 SQIVND (reference sequence). The V end was cut by 5 bases, the J end by 6 bases, with 13 bases between. CDR3 region: CASSSRPQSGELFF. The CDR3 DNA reads as TGTGCCAGTAGTTCCCGGCCTCAATCCGGGGAGCTGTTTTTT.

This clonotype was seen repeatedly, ten times or more. This chain joins TRBV3-1 and TRBJ2-7; 7 bases are a match to TRBD2. The CDR3 runs to 16 residues. With V trimmed by 1 base and J by 4 bases, 10 bases remained unmatched. The germline V gene has CDR1 LGHDT and CDR2 YNNKEL (reference sequence). CDR3 coding DNA: TGTGCCAGCAGCCAAGCACTAGCGATAATGTCGTACGAGCAGTACTTC. This gives the protein CASSQALAIMSYEQYF.

At least ten counts were recorded for this clonotype. The chain uses TRBV6-2 or TRBV6-3 and TRBJ1-3; D not resolved. Trimming stripped 4 bases from V and 4 bases from J, with 14 bases between. The CDR3 is 15 amino acids. Germline V CDR1 and CDR2: MNHEY, SVGEGT. This CDR3 is CASSSAELYGNTIYF. The DNA for the CDR3 is TGTGCCAGCAGTTCTGCCGAGTTGTACGGAAACACCATATATTTT.

This clonotype was seen ten or more times. In nucleotides, the CDR3 is TGCGCCAGCAACCCTACAGGGACGGTGAACACTGAAGCTTTCTTT. The encoded protein is CASNPTGTVNTEAFF. The chain carries TRBV5-1 and TRBJ1-1; D perhaps matches TRBD1 (6 bases). The CDR3 runs 15 residues. CDR1 and CDR2 from the germline V gene are SGHRS and YFSETQ. V shed 6 bases and J shed 0 bases, with 15 bases lying between them.

This clonotype has ten or more counts. This chain uses TRBV7-2 with TRBJ2-5, with no clear D. The CDR3 has 12 residues. Germline CDR1 reads SGHTA; CDR2 reads FQGNSA. Deletions cut 0 bases from V and 5 bases from J, with 4 bases between. The CDR3 loop reads CASSLATETQYF. CDR3 sequence (DNA): TGTGCCAGCAGCTTAGCTACGGAGACCCAGTACTTC.

This clonotype was seen many times. The chain joins TRBV28 to TRBJ1-6; 8 nucleotides line up with TRBD1. CDR3 length: 14 amino acids. Losses at the gene ends were 9 bases for V and 10 bases for J; bases not matched to a gene: 11. The V gene's germline CDR1 is MDHEN and CDR2 SYDVKM. CDR3 sequence reads: CASEETGVGSPLHF. For the CDR3, the DNA is TGTGCCAGTGAGGAGACAGGGGTCGGGTCACCCCTCCACTTT. The variable domain in full, with the rest retrieved from reference TRBV28 and TRBJ1-6, is DVKVTQSSRYLVKRTGEKVFLECVQDMDHENMFWYRQDPGLGLRLIYFSYDVKMKEKGDIPEGYSVSREKKERFSLILESASTNQTSMYLCASEETGVGSPLHFGNGTRLTVT.

This clonotype was recorded many times. This chain uses TRBV28 with TRBJ1-2, with unresolved D. V was pared by 0 bases and J by 8 bases, with 7 bases between. The CDR3 length is 12 residues. The germline V gene encodes CDR1 MDHEN and CDR2 SYDVKM. CDR3 nucleotide sequence: TGTGCCAGCAGTTTATGGGGTCGGGGCTACACCTTC. Protein product: CASSLWGRGYTF.

V and J are TRBV3-1 and TRBJ1-5, with D perhaps TRBD1 (6 bases). There are 15 residues in the CDR3. V shed 5 bases and J shed 4 bases, with 15 bases lying between them. CDR1 and CDR2 (germline): LGHDT, YNNKEL (reference sequence). The CDR3 is CASSADQGLNQPQHF. The CDR3 nucleotides are TGTGCCAGCAGCGCCGACCAGGGGTTAAATCAGCCCCAGCATTTT.

This clonotype has a count of ten or more. CDR3 region: CASEGTGSNQPQHF. In DNA form, the CDR3 reads TGTGCCAGTGAAGGGACAGGTAGCAATCAGCCCCAGCATTTT. The rearrangement joins TRBV28 to TRBJ1-5; TRBD1 matches 8 bases. Germline assignment: CDR1 MDHEN and CDR2 SYDVKM. The V and J ends lost 9 bases and 0 bases, in that order; junction bases with no gene match: 4. CDR3 size: 14 residues.

The rearrangement links TRBV2 to TRBJ2-5; 10 nucleotides align to TRBD1. The length of the CDR3 is 15 residues. V was pared by 8 bases and J by 2 bases, with 8 bases of the junction left unmatched. Per the germline V gene, CDR1 is SNHLY and CDR2 is FYNNEI. The DNA for the CDR3 is TGTGCCAGCTCGTACGACAGGGGGCGGCAAGAGACCCAGTACTTC. This codes for CASSYDRGRQETQYF.

This chain links TRBV2 with TRBJ2-7; TRBD2 matches at 12 bases. V trimming: 2 bases; J trimming: 1 base; junction bases outside the gene matches: 6. The CDR3 sequence is 17 residues long. Germline loops: CDR1 SNHLY, CDR2 FYNNEI. CDR3 in amino acids: CASSEMASGRVSYEQYF. The CDR3 region has the DNA TGTGCCAGCAGTGAAATGGCTAGCGGGAGGGTTTCCTACGAGCAGTACTTC.

The chain has TRBV11-1 and TRBJ2-5; 11 bases agree with TRBD1. V was clipped by 5 bases and J by 5 bases; unmatched bases: 13. Looked up from germline, CDR1 is SGHAT and CDR2 is FQDESV (reference sequence). CDR3 length: 17 residues. In nucleotides, the CDR3 is TGTGCCAGCAGCCCACCACTGGGACAGGGGGATAGGGAGACCCAGTACTTC. Protein product: CASSPPLGQGDRETQYF.